What follows are 32 T cell receptor beta chains derived from one specimen sequenced in a study of T cells after yellow fever vaccination. A single record per CDR3 protein comes from TCRdb applying MiXCR to the 5' RACE reads. This table holds hundreds of thousands of distinct CDR3 sequences, roughly 6.1% found once. The source was PBMCs, collected 5 days after the yellow fever booster vaccination. The source of these receptors is a young man who received the YFV17D yellow fever vaccine.

In this sample, this clonotype turned up a few times. This chain uses TRBV20-1 with TRBJ2-7; TRBD2 matches 9 bases. This CDR3 comprises 14 residues. Germline trimming cut 3 bases from V and 5 bases from J; bases unmatched to any gene: 8. Germline CDR1 reads DFQATT; CDR2 reads SNEGSKA (reference sequence). DNA of the CDR3: TGCAGTGCTAGGGCTAGCGGGACCTTTGACGAGCAGTACTTC. Translated, it gives CSARASGTFDEQYF.

The table lists this clonotype with many counts. This chain joins TRBV29-1 and TRBJ1-1; no definite D call. The V gene's germline CDR1 is SQVTM and CDR2 ANQGSEA. V gave up 7 bases and J gave up 11 bases, with 14 bases separating them. The CDR3 covers 10 residues. The CDR3 DNA reads TGCAGCGGGGCGGATAGGGTCGCTTTCTTT. It yields the protein CSGADRVAFF.

This clonotype has a handful of counts. The chain has TRBV7-9 and TRBJ2-3, with TRBD2 matching 7 bases. With 4 bases clipped from V and 4 bases from J, the junction kept 11 bases outside the gene matches. CDR1 SEHNR and CDR2 FQNEAQ come from the germline V gene (reference sequence). This CDR3 contains 16 residues. This CDR3 is CASSYPGAGLADTQYF. DNA for the CDR3: TGTGCCAGCAGCTACCCCGGAGCGGGGTTGGCAGATACGCAGTATTTT.

This chain joins TRBV7-2 and TRBJ2-3; D is uncertain. The CDR3 has 13 residues. Germline CDR1 reads SGHTA; CDR2 reads FQGNSA. The V end lost 8 bases, the J end lost 7 bases, and 16 bases lay between the germline ends. CDR3 sequence reads: CASCYSNVNTQYF. The CDR3 coding sequence is TGTGCCAGCTGCTACAGCAATGTCAATACGCAGTATTTT.

This rearrangement joins TRBV7-6 to TRBJ2-5; no clear D gene. The length of the CDR3 is 13 residues. Germline lookup yields CDR1 SGHVS and CDR2 FNYEAQ. V was shortened by 7 bases and J by 4 bases, with 13 bases between the two germline ends. The CDR3 bases are TGTGCCAGCAAGGGCAGCCTCGTAGAGACCCAGTACTTC. Translated, it gives CASKGSLVETQYF.

J is TRBJ1-1 and V is TRBV7-2; D not resolved. Trimming removed 1 base at V and 1 base at J, with 7 bases between. In germline, CDR1 is SGHTA, CDR2 FQGNSA. The CDR3 is 14 amino acids. The CDR3: CASSLGLANTEAFF. The CDR3 DNA sequence: TGTGCCAGCAGCTTAGGCCTGGCGAACACTGAAGCTTTCTTT.

Note on this clonotype: This may be a read error: a much more frequent sequence differs by one nucleotide. The chain couples TRBV12-3 or TRBV12-4 to TRBJ1-2, with unresolved D. V gave up 3 bases and J gave up 6 bases, with 14 bases separating them. The CDR3 extends over 14 amino acids. As DNA, the CDR3 is TGTGCCAGCAGTTTCGGACGGCACGGCCATGGCTACACCTTC. The encoded protein is CASSFGRHGHGYTF.

The chain combines TRBV20-1 with TRBJ2-2; 8 bases match TRBD2. With 4 bases clipped from V and 2 bases from J, the junction kept 3 bases outside the gene matches. Germline V gene data show CDR1 as DFQATT and CDR2 as SNEGSKA (reference sequence). This CDR3 is built from 14 residues. CDR3 protein: CSAILAGNTGELFF. CDR3 in DNA: TGCAGTGCTATTTTAGCGGGAAACACCGGGGAGCTGTTTTTT.

The V and J genes are TRBV7-6 and TRBJ2-3; D call uncertain. V lost 1 base, J lost 0 bases, and 14 bases lay in between. In germline, CDR1 is SGHVS, CDR2 FNYEAQ. This CDR3 contains 17 residues. In DNA form, the CDR3 reads TGTGCCAGCAGCTTAGTGGGTGGCAGCCCTAGCACAGATACGCAGTATTTT. Amino acids: CASSLVGGSPSTDTQYF.

J is TRBJ1-1 and V is TRBV20-1; D gene unclear. Germline CDR1 reads DFQATT; CDR2 reads SNEGSKA (reference sequence). This CDR3 is 14 amino acids long. The V gene lost 0 bases and the J gene lost 1 base, with 9 bases spanning the gap. CDR3 sequence (DNA): TGCAGTGCTAGAGATCCCCTGGGGAACACTGAAGCTTTCTTT. Encoded protein: CSARDPLGNTEAFF.

Many counts were recorded for this clonotype. The chain is built from TRBV6-2 or TRBV6-3 and TRBJ1-2; D is undetermined. V was pared by 3 bases and J by 2 bases, with 25 bases between. The CDR3 spans 19 residues. The germline CDR1 and CDR2 sequences are MNHEY and SVGEGT. The CDR3 bases are TGTGCCAGCAGTTATCCGGGCAGACCTGACGGGCGGAGGAACTATGGCTACACCTTC. This gives the protein CASSYPGRPDGRRNYGYTF.

This chain uses TRBV7-2 with TRBJ2-7; tentatively, D is TRBD1 (5 bases). This CDR3 comprises 13 residues. Trimming cost V 5 bases and J 3 bases, with 11 bases left between them. The germline V gene encodes CDR1 SGHTA and CDR2 FQGNSA. The CDR3 is CASSQGHYYEQYF. In DNA form, the CDR3 reads TGTGCCAGCAGCCAAGGACACTACTACGAGCAGTACTTC.

This clonotype appeared many times. The chain uses TRBV2 and TRBJ2-2; TRBD2 matches 13 bases. CDR1 SNHLY and CDR2 FYNNEI come from the germline V gene. The junction had 0 bases not matched to a gene; V was cut back by 4 bases and J by 4 bases. The CDR3 has 15 amino acids. The CDR3 sequence: CASSGLAGGTGELFF. The CDR3, as DNA: TGTGCCAGCAGTGGACTAGCGGGGGGCACCGGGGAGCTGTTTTTT. Full variable domain (missing parts from reference TRBV2 and TRBJ2-2): EPEVTQTPSHQVTQMGQEVILRCVPISNHLYFYWYRQILGQKVEFLVSFYNNEISEKSEIFDDQFSVERPDGSNFTLKIRSTKLEDSAMYFCASSGLAGGTGELFFGEGSRLTVL.

This clonotype was seen only a few times. The CDR3 region is CASSFFVGGSRGRDADTQYF. CDR3 bases: TGTGCCAGCAGCTTCTTCGTGGGGGGTTCGCGGGGGAGGGACGCAGATACGCAGTATTTT. The rearrangement joins TRBV11-2 to TRBJ2-3; the match to TRBD2 covers 7 bases. The CDR3 sequence is 20 residues long. Germline V gene lookup returns CDR1 SGHAT and CDR2 FQNNGV. V lost 3 bases, J lost 4 bases, and 22 bases stayed unmatched. Variable domain in full (rest from reference TRBV11-2 and TRBJ2-3): EAGVAQSPRYKIIEKRQSVAFWCNPISGHATLYWYQQILGQGPKLLIQFQNNGVVDDSQLPKDRFSAERLKGVDSTLKIQPAKLEDSAVYLCASSFFVGGSRGRDADTQYFGPGTRLTVL.

The rearrangement links TRBV15 to TRBJ2-3; D is perhaps TRBD1 (5 bases). Germline CDR1 LNHNV, CDR2 YYDKDF (reference sequence). Deletions cut 0 bases from V and 3 bases from J, with 19 bases between. The CDR3 has 18 residues. The CDR3 reads CATSRDGRARLETDTQYF. CDR3 DNA: TGTGCCACCAGCAGAGATGGCAGGGCCCGACTTGAAACAGATACGCAGTATTTT. The entire variable domain, with the rest obtained from reference TRBV15 and TRBJ2-3, is as follows: DAMVIQNPRYQVTQFGKPVTLSCSQTLNHNVMYWYQQKSSQAPKLLFHYYDKDFNNEADTPDNFQSRRPNTSFCFLDIRSPGLGDTAMYLCATSRDGRARLETDTQYFGPGTRLTVL.

The CDR3 nucleotides are TGCAGTGCCCCAACCCCCAACTTACTAGCGGGAGATGAGCAGTTCTTC. Its translation is CSAPTPNLLAGDEQFF. The chain uses TRBV20-1 and TRBJ2-1; 11 bases line up with TRBD2. There are 16 residues in the CDR3. CDR1 DFQATT and CDR2 SNEGSKA come from the germline V gene (reference sequence). J lost 8 bases, V lost 6 bases, and 15 bases had no gene match.

V and J are TRBV20-1 and TRBJ1-2, with 7 nucleotides matching TRBD1. This CDR3 has 15 residues. CDR1 is DFQATT and CDR2 is SNEGSKA in the germline V gene (reference sequence). With V trimmed by 6 bases and J by 1 base, 11 bases remained unmatched. CDR3 in DNA: TGCAGTGCCCTCAGGGGGGGAACTTTTAACTATGGCTACACCTTC. It encodes CSALRGGTFNYGYTF.

This clonotype was detected ten times or more. This chain connects TRBV12-3 or TRBV12-4 to TRBJ2-1, with D possibly TRBD2 on 6 matching bases. V lost 3 bases and J lost 8, with 17 bases in between. The CDR3 has 15 residues. The CDR3 region has the DNA TGTGCCAGCAGTTTCGGGACTTCAAAAGGCGATGAGCAGTTCTTC. Amino acid sequence: CASSFGTSKGDEQFF.

As for this clonotype: Mismatch with germline at one junction end may stem from a read error. The chain combines TRBV3-1 with TRBJ2-3; 10 bases match TRBD2. The CDR3 is 18 amino acids. Per germline, CDR1 LGHDT and CDR2 YNNKEL (reference sequence). The CDR3 region is CACSQDGLAGDTSDTQYF. DNA of the CDR3: TGTGCCTGCAGCCAAGATGGGCTAGCGGGGGACACCTCGGATACGCAGTATTTT.

CDR3: CSAGHGLETQYF. Here the CDR3 DNA reads TGCAGTGCTGGACACGGTCTGGAGACCCAGTACTTC. The J gene is TRBJ2-5, the V gene TRBV20-1, with D perhaps matching TRBD1 (5 bases). The V gene lost 5 bases and the J gene lost 5 bases, with 12 bases spanning the gap. The germline gives CDR1 DFQATT, CDR2 SNEGSKA (reference sequence). This CDR3 comprises 12 residues.

This clonotype was detected ten times or more. The chain links TRBV5-6 to TRBJ2-5; D ambiguous. Germline V gene lookup returns CDR1 SGHDT and CDR2 YYEEEE. Trimming removed 4 bases at V and 1 base at J, with 5 bases between. This CDR3 has 12 amino acids. In nucleotides, the CDR3 is TGTGCCAGCAGCACTGCCCAAGAGACCCAGTACTTC. This codes for CASSTAQETQYF. Combining the CDR3 with reference TRBV5-6 and TRBJ2-5 gives the whole variable domain DAGVTQSPTHLIKTRGQQVTLRCSPKSGHDTVSWYQQALGQGPQFIFQYYEEEERQRGNFPDRFSGHQFPNYSSELNVNALLLGDSALYLCASSTAQETQYFGPGTRLLVL.

This clonotype appeared a few times. The chain is built from TRBV15 and TRBJ2-5, with 10 positions matching TRBD2. The J segment lost 0 bases and the V segment lost 1 base, leaving 5 bases of the junction unmatched. Germline V CDR1 and CDR2: LNHNV, YYDKDF (reference sequence). The CDR3 totals 17 residues. CDR3 sequence reads: CATSRVPLAGDQETQYF. For the CDR3, the DNA is TGTGCCACCAGCAGAGTTCCGCTAGCGGGAGACCAAGAGACCCAGTACTTC.

This clonotype was recorded many times. The V and J genes are TRBV5-6 and TRBJ2-1; D is unclear. Trimming took 4 bases from V and 12 from J, leaving 17 bases between them. The CDR3 loop spans 13 amino acids. Germline V gives CDR1 SGHDT, CDR2 YYEEEE. CDR3 sequence reads: CASSEGGWASQFF. CDR3 nucleotide sequence: TGTGCCAGCAGCGAAGGTGGGTGGGCCTCGCAGTTCTTC.

The chain carries TRBV7-8 and TRBJ2-4; 7 bases align to TRBD1. The CDR3 consists of 15 residues. V lost 2 bases and J lost 6; bases outside the gene matches: 7. Germline loops: CDR1 SGHVS, CDR2 FQNEAQ. CDR3 coding DNA: TGTGCCAGCAGCTTAAGCCGGCAGGGGGTAAACATTCAGTACTTC. Its protein is CASSLSRQGVNIQYF.

The sample holds many counts of this clonotype. The CDR3 reads CASSLGFSGIETQYF. CDR3 nucleotide sequence: TGTGCCAGCAGCTTAGGTTTTAGCGGGATAGAGACCCAGTACTTC. This rearrangement joins TRBV7-2 to TRBJ2-5; 8 nucleotides agree with TRBD2. The CDR3 is 15 amino acids. V gave up 1 base and J gave up 4 bases; unmatched junction bases: 5. The germline V gene has CDR1 SGHTA and CDR2 FQGNSA. Supplemented by reference TRBV7-2 and TRBJ2-5, the full variable domain reads GAGVSQSPSNKVTEKGKDVELRCDPISGHTALYWYRQSLGQGLEFLIYFQGNSAPDKSGLPSDRFSAERTGGSVSTLTIQRTQQEDSAVYLCASSLGFSGIETQYFGPGTRLLVL.

This clonotype was observed a few times. The V call is TRBV7-2, the J call TRBJ2-3; 12 bases are shared with TRBD2. V lost 5 bases, J lost 6 bases, and 6 bases stayed unmatched. The V gene's germline CDR1 is SGHTA and CDR2 FQGNSA. The CDR3 is 15 residues long. The CDR3 is CASSLTSGSWDTQYF. The CDR3 DNA sequence: TGTGCCAGCAGCCTGACTAGCGGGAGTTGGGATACGCAGTATTTT.

The chain is built from TRBV5-1 and TRBJ2-3, with D unresolved. V was shortened by 1 base and J by 6 bases, with 9 bases between the two germline ends. The CDR3 loop spans 13 amino acids. The germline V gene encodes CDR1 SGHRS and CDR2 YFSETQ. As DNA, the CDR3 is TGCGCCAGCAGCTTGCAATCGCAGGATACGCAGTATTTT. Its translation is CASSLQSQDTQYF.

V gene TRBV15 combines with J gene TRBJ2-7; 12 bases align to TRBD1. This CDR3 is built from 15 residues. Germline lookup yields CDR1 LNHNV and CDR2 YYDKDF (reference sequence). V lost 5 bases and J lost 2; bases outside the gene matches: 4. CDR3 in amino acids: CATSLRDRGPYEQYF. Here the CDR3 DNA reads TGTGCCACCAGCCTCCGGGACAGGGGGCCCTACGAGCAGTACTTC.

This clonotype turned up a few times. The chain carries TRBV4-3 and TRBJ2-5; D unclear. In germline, CDR1 is LGHNA, CDR2 YSLEER. V was pared by 0 bases and J by 0 bases, with 8 bases between. The CDR3 is 15 amino acids. The DNA for the CDR3 is TGCGCCAGCAGCCAAGAAGGCCGGTACCAAGAGACCCAGTACTTC. It yields the protein CASSQEGRYQETQYF.

This chain joins TRBV7-2 and TRBJ2-7; no clear D. Trimming cost V 4 bases and J 7 bases, with 14 bases left between them. The CDR3 has 13 residues. Germline V gene data show CDR1 as SGHTA and CDR2 as FQGNSA. DNA for the CDR3: TGTGCCAGCAGCTCGATAGCTGCAGGAGAGCAGTACTTC. This encodes CASSSIAAGEQYF.

This clonotype was found a few times. The CDR3 region is CSARRNANTGELFF. The CDR3 DNA reads as TGCAGTGCTAGGAGAAACGCGAACACCGGGGAGCTGTTTTTT. This rearrangement joins TRBV20-1 to TRBJ2-2; unclear D gene. This CDR3 region has 14 residues. Germline-derived CDR1 and CDR2 are DFQATT and SNEGSKA (reference sequence). V lost 3 bases to trimming and J lost 0 bases, with 8 bases between them.

This clonotype was detected only a few times. The junction and the germline gene differ at one end; a read error may be behind it. The chain couples TRBV12-3 or TRBV12-4 to TRBJ2-7, with D perhaps matching TRBD2 (5 bases). The length of the CDR3 is 10 residues. The CDR3 loop reads CASRSLEADF. The DNA of the CDR3 is TGTGCCAGCAGGTCCCTAGAAGCGGACTTC.